Reported below is one T cell receptor beta chain. Its specificity is not known. These data come from a study of vaccination and CD4 T cells after COVID-19. CDR1 and CDR2 (germline): SGHTA, FQGNSA. The CDR3 length is 16 residues. J gave up 7 bases and V 4 bases, and 10 bases lay outside the gene matches. Treatment in this sample: approximately 9-day PBMC culture with coronavirus spike peptide pools or control peptides (ViraFEST assay). An Oncomine TCR Beta short-read assay was used to sequence the DNA from cultured CD4+ T cells. One entry per CDR3 protein, called by TCRdb with MiXCR from the PCR reads. The sample lists over 13,000 distinct CDR3 sequences; around 56% were seen once.

The sequence derives from a human donor who had recovered from COVID-19. Sequences were obtained from CD4+ T cells from blood, cultured in vitro. This chain connects TRBV7-2 to TRBJ1-5; 10 bases match TRBD1. CDR3 bases: TGTGCCAGCAGCTCATCCGGGACAGGGGCTAGGCAGCCCCAGCATTTT. This translates into CASSSSGTGARQPQHF.